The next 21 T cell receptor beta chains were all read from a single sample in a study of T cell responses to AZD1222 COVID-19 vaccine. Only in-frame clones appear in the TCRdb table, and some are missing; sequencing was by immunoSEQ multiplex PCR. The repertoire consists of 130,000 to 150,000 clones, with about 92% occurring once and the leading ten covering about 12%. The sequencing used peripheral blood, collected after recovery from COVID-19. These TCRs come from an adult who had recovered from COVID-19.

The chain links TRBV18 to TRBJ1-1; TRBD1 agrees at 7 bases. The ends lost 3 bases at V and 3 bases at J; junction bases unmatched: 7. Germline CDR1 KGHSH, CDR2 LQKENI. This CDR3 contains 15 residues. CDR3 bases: TGTGCCAGCTCACCCTCGACAGGGTTGGACACTGAAGCTTTCTTT. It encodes CASSPSTGLDTEAFF.

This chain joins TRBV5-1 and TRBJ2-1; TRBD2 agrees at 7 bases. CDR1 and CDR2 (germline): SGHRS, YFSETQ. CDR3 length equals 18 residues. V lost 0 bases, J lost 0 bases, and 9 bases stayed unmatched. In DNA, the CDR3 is TGCGCCAGCAGCTTGGAAGGTTACGGGAGGTACTCCTACAATGAGCAGTTCTTC. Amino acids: CASSLEGYGRYSYNEQFF.

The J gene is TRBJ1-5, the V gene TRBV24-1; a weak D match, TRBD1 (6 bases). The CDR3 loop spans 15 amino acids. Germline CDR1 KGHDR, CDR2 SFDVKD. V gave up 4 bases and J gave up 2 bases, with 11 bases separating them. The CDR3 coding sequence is TGTGCCACCAGTGACCCGAACAGGGGCAATCAGCCCCAGCATTTT. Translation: CATSDPNRGNQPQHF.

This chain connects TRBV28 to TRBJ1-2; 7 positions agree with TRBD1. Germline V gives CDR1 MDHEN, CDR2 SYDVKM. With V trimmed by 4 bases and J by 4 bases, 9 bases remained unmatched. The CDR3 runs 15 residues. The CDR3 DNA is TGTGCCAGCAGTTCCATACAAACAGGGGCCTATGGCTACACCTTC. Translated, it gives CASSSIQTGAYGYTF.

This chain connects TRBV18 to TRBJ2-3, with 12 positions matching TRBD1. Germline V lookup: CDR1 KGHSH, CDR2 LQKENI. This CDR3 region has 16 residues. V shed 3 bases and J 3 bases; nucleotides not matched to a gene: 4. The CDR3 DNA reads TGTGCCAGCTCACCCGGGACAGGGGGCGCGACAGATACGCAGTATTTT. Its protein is CASSPGTGGATDTQYF.

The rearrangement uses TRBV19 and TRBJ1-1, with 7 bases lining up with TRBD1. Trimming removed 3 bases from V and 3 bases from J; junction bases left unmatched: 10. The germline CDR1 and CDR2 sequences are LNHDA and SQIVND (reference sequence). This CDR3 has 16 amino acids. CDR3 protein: CASSIEGAGIYTEAFF. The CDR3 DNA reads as TGTGCCAGTAGTATCGAGGGGGCGGGTATCTACACTGAAGCTTTCTTT.

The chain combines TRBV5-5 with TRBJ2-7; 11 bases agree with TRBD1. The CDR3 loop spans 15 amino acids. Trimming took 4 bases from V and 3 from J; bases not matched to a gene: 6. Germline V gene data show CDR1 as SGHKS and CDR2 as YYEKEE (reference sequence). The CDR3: CASSLTGTGGYEQYF. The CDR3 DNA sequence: TGTGCCAGCAGCCTAACCGGGACAGGGGGCTACGAGCAGTACTTC.

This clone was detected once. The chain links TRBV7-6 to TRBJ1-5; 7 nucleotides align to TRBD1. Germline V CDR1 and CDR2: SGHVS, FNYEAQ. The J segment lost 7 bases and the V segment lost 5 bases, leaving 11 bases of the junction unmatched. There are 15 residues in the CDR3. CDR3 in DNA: TGTGCCAGCAGCCAAGATCACAGGGGTGGCCAGCCCCAGCATTTT. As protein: CASSQDHRGGQPQHF.

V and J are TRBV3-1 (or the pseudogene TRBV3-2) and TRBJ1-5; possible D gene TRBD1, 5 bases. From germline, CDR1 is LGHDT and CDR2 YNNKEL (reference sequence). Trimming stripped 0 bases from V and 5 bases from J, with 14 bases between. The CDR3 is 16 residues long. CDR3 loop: CASSQDFRVEHQPQHF. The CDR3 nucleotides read TGTGCCAGCAGCCAAGATTTCAGGGTGGAACATCAGCCCCAGCATTTT.

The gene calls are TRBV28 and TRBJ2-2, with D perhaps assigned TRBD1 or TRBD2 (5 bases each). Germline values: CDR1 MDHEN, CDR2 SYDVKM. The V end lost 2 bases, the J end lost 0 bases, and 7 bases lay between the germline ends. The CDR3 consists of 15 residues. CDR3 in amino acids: CASSLGDPNTGELFF. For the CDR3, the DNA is TGTGCCAGCAGTTTAGGGGACCCGAACACCGGGGAGCTGTTTTTT.

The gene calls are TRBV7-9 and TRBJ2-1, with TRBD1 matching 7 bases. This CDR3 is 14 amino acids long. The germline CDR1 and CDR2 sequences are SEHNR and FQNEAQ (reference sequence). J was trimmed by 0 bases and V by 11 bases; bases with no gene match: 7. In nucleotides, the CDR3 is TGTGCCGGCGACAGGGTATACTCCTACAATGAGCAGTTCTTC. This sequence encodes CAGDRVYSYNEQFF. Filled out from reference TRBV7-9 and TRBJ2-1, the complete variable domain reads DTGVSQNPRHKITKRGQNVTFRCDPISEHNRLYWYRQTLGQGPEFLTYFQNEAQLEKSRLLSDRFSAERPKGSFSTLEIQRTEQGDSAMYLCAGDRVYSYNEQFFGPGTRLTVL.

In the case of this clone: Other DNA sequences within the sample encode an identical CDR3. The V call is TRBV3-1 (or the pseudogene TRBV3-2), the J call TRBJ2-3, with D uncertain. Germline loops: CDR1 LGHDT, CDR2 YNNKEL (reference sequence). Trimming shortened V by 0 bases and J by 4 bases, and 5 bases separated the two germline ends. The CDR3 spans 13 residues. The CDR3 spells CASSQDPPDTQYF. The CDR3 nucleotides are TGTGCCAGCAGCCAAGATCCCCCAGATACGCAGTATTTT.

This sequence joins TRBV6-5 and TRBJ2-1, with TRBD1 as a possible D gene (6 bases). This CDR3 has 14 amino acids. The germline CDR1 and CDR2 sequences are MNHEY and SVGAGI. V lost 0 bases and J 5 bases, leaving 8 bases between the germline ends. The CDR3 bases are TGTGCCAGCAGTTACTCGACAGGCCACAATGAGCAGTTCTTC. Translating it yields CASSYSTGHNEQFF.

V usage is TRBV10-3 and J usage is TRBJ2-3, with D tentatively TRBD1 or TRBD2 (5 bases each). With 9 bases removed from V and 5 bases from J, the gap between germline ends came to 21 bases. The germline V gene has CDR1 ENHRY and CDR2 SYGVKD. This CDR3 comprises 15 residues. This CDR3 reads CAMRQHLGAKDTQYF. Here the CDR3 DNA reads TGTGCCATGCGGCAGCATCTCGGGGCGAAAGATACGCAGTATTTT.

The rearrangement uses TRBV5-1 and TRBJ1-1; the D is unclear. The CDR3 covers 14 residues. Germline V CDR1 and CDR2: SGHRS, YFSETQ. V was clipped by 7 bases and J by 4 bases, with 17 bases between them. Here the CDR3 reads CASRLAELLTEAFF. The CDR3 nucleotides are TGCGCCAGCCGCCTCGCGGAGCTCCTCACTGAAGCTTTCTTT.

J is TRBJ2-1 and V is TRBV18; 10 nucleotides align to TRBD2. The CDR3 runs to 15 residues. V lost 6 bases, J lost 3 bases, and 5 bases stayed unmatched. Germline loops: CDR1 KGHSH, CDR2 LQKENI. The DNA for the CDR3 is TGTGCCAGCTCCCTAACTAGCGGGAACTACAATGAGCAGTTCTTC. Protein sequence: CASSLTSGNYNEQFF.

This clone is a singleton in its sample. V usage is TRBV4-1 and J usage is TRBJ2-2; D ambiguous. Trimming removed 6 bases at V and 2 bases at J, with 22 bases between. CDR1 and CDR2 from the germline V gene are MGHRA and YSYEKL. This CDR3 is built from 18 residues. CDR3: CASSFFLPGTGNTGELFF. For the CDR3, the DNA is TGCGCCAGCAGTTTCTTCCTTCCAGGCACCGGAAACACCGGGGAGCTGTTTTTT.

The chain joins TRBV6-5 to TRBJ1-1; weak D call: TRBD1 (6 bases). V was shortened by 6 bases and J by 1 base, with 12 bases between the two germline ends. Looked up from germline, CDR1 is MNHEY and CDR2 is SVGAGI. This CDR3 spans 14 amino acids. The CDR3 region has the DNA TGTGCCAGCAGACAGGGCAGTCCGAACACTGAAGCTTTCTTT. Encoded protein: CASRQGSPNTEAFF.

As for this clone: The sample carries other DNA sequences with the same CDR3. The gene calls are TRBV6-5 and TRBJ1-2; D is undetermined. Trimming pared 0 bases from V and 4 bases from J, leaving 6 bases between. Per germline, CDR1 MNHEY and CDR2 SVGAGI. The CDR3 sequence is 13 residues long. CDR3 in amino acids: CASSYSNSYGYTF. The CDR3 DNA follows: TGTGCCAGCAGTTACTCGAATAGCTATGGCTACACCTTC.

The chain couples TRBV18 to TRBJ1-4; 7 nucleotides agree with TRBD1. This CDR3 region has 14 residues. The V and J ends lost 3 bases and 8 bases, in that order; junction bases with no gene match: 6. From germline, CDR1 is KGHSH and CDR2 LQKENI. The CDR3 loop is CASSPDRVSEKLFF. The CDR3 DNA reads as TGTGCCAGCTCACCCGACAGGGTGAGCGAAAAACTGTTTTTT.

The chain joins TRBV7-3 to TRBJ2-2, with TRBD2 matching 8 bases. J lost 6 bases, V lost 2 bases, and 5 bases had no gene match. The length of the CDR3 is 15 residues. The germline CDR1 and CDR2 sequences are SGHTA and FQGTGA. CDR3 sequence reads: CASSLSSGGAGELFF. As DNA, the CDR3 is TGTGCCAGCAGCTTATCCAGCGGGGGTGCCGGGGAGCTGTTTTTT.